Following are 27 T cell receptor beta chains from one sample sequenced in a study of response to subunit inactivated influenza vaccine (dated 2018 in TCRdb). Library preparation used RT-PCR. The reads were generated on an Illumina HiSeq 2500. TCRdb trimmed public reads at Q25 via fastp, called clones via MiXCR and kept in-frame beta chains. Rows merge per CDR3 protein into single entries with the most common DNA and genes. The sample table shows about 240,000 distinct CDR3 sequences, and more than 10% are seen once. Approximately 8.3% of the sample goes to the ten largest clones. Sequences were derived from non-naive T cells sorted from PBMCs, sampled approximately 15 days before vaccination. Sample cell subset or site, as interpreted from the label and publication: memory T cell fraction. The receptor source for this set is a man in his forties or fifties who received an inactivated influenza vaccine. Donor details come from another sample of the same person, matched by shared clones.

This chain links TRBV12-3 or TRBV12-4 with TRBJ2-3, with 10 positions matching TRBD1. V was pared by 5 bases and J by 8 bases, with 10 bases of the junction left unmatched. The CDR3 covers 15 residues. The CDR3 spells CASSHRDRGGGTQYF. CDR3 bases: TGTGCCAGCAGTCACCGGGACAGGGGAGGAGGTACGCAGTATTTT.

There are a few counts of this clonotype. The CDR3 loop reads CAWSTTTDNSYEQYF. The CDR3 nucleotides read TGTGCCTGGAGTACCACGACAGACAACTCCTACGAGCAGTACTTC. V usage is TRBV30 and J usage is TRBJ2-7, with a weak D call TRBD1 (5 bases). The CDR3 runs 15 residues. V was cut by 2 bases and J by 0 bases, with 14 bases left in between. Germline CDR1 reads GTSNPN; CDR2 reads SVGIG (reference sequence).

The chain uses TRBV20-1 and TRBJ2-5; 8 positions agree with TRBD1. Per the germline V gene, CDR1 is DFQATT and CDR2 is SNEGSKA (reference sequence). The CDR3 is 12 residues long. The junction had 4 bases not matched to a gene; V was cut back by 5 bases and J by 5 bases. The CDR3 coding sequence is TGCAGTGCTGCAGGGGGCGCGGAGACCCAGTACTTC. Its protein product is CSAAGGAETQYF.

In its sample, this clonotype was seen a few times. The gene calls are TRBV20-1 and TRBJ1-5; TRBD1 might be the D (6 bases). Germline V CDR1 and CDR2: DFQATT, SNEGSKA (reference sequence). V dropped 3 bases and J dropped 6 bases, with 12 bases sitting between them. There are 13 residues in the CDR3. CDR3 in DNA: TGCAGTGCTAGGGGGGCAGGGAGTCAGCCCCAGCATTTT. This encodes CSARGAGSQPQHF.

This clonotype was recorded a few times. The J gene is TRBJ2-2, the V gene TRBV5-1; 14 bases map to TRBD2. Germline CDR1 and CDR2: SGHRS and YFSETQ. V trimming: 5 bases; J trimming: 2 bases; junction bases outside the gene matches: 14. The CDR3 length is 20 residues. The CDR3: CASRPIPAGLAGANTGELFF. In DNA form, the CDR3 reads TGCGCCAGCAGACCAATTCCCGCGGGACTAGCGGGGGCCAACACCGGGGAGCTGTTTTTT.

This clonotype showed up just a few times. V gene TRBV20-1 combines with J gene TRBJ1-5, with D perhaps TRBD1 (5 bases). Germline CDR1 DFQATT, CDR2 SNEGSKA (reference sequence). This CDR3 contains 12 residues. V was shortened by 3 bases and J by 7 bases, with 10 bases between the two germline ends. The CDR3 region has the DNA TGCAGTGCTAGCGGGGGTGGGCAGCCCCAGCATTTT. This gives the protein CSASGGGQPQHF.

The V call is TRBV3-1, the J call TRBJ2-7; possible D gene TRBD2, 5 bases. V lost 1 base and J 0 bases, leaving 13 bases between the germline ends. CDR1 and CDR2 from the germline V gene are LGHDT and YNNKEL (reference sequence). The CDR3 runs to 16 residues. CDR3 in amino acids: CASSQAGRVSSYEQYF. For the CDR3, the DNA is TGTGCCAGCAGCCAAGCTGGGCGGGTGAGCTCCTACGAGCAGTACTTC.

This clonotype was found many times. The chain combines TRBV6-1 with TRBJ2-3; tentative D call: TRBD1 (7 bases). Trimming pared 1 base from V and 4 bases from J, leaving 15 bases between. Germline lookup yields CDR1 MNHNS and CDR2 SASEGT. The CDR3 spans 16 residues. The CDR3 region is CASSEVGGGSPDTQYF. Here the CDR3 DNA reads TGTGCCAGCAGTGAAGTAGGAGGGGGCAGCCCAGATACGCAGTATTTT.

This clonotype was observed many times. J is TRBJ1-2 and V is TRBV5-5; D remains unclear. The CDR3 length is 14 residues. V lost 0 bases to trimming and J lost 4 bases, with 10 bases between them. CDR1 SGHKS and CDR2 YYEKEE come from the germline V gene (reference sequence). The DNA of the CDR3 is TGTGCCAGCAGCTTGGTCGCACTGTCCTATGGCTACACCTTC. Residues: CASSLVALSYGYTF.

This clonotype showed up just a few times. This chain connects TRBV21-1 to TRBJ2-7. TRBV21-1 is described as a pseudogene. The CDR3 runs to 8 residues. The CDR3 sequence: CASSPVYF. CDR3 DNA sequence: TGTGCCAGCAGCCCCGTCTACTTC.

This clonotype showed up many times. The chain employs TRBV29-1 and TRBJ2-3; 13 nucleotides align to TRBD2. The CDR3 loop spans 19 amino acids. V was clipped by 6 bases and J by 3 bases; unmatched bases: 18. Germline values: CDR1 SQVTM, CDR2 ANQGSEA. The CDR3 DNA follows: TGCAGCGTCCTACCTCTAGGCCGAACTAGCGGGAGGGTGACAGATACGCAGTATTTT. Protein sequence: CSVLPLGRTSGRVTDTQYF.

In this sample, this clonotype turned up many times. This sequence joins TRBV9 and TRBJ2-1, with a possible D match to TRBD2 (6 bases). V lost 0 bases to trimming and J lost 4 bases, with 11 bases between them. Germline lookup yields CDR1 SGDLS and CDR2 YYNGEE. The length of the CDR3 is 15 residues. DNA for the CDR3: TGTGCCAGCAGCGTAGCGGGAGAGAGTTACAATGAGCAGTTCTTC. Its protein is CASSVAGESYNEQFF.

This clonotype has only a few counts. The chain recombines TRBV12-3 or TRBV12-4 with TRBJ2-4; 7 positions agree with TRBD1. After removal of 3 bases from V and 1 base from J, the junction contained 9 bases not matched to a gene. There are 17 residues in the CDR3. CDR3 DNA sequence: TGTGCCAGCAGTTTCCGGGCGACAGGGTTGGCCAAAAACATTCAGTACTTC. It translates to CASSFRATGLAKNIQYF.

This clonotype was picked up a small number of times. V and J are TRBV4-1 and TRBJ2-6; 10 bases agree with TRBD1. Germline V gene lookup returns CDR1 MGHRA and CDR2 YSYEKL. The CDR3 extends over 21 amino acids. The V gene end was trimmed by 0 bases and the J gene end by 0 bases; junction bases not matched to a gene: 11. The CDR3 sequence is CASSQDPSRTGGSSGANVLTF. The CDR3 DNA follows: TGCGCCAGCAGCCAAGATCCCTCACGGACAGGGGGAAGCTCTGGGGCCAACGTCCTGACTTTC.

This clonotype was found a few times. The rearrangement joins TRBV7-6 to TRBJ1-6; D ambiguous. V lost 3 bases and J lost 10, with 4 bases in between. The CDR3 is made up of 11 amino acids. Germline CDR1 reads SGHVS; CDR2 reads FNYEAQ. CDR3 loop: CASSLDSPLHF. In DNA form, the CDR3 reads TGTGCCAGCAGCTTGGACTCACCCCTCCACTTT.

CDR3 coding DNA: TGTGCCAGCAGCCCTCAGGGTCTTGAGCAGCCCCAGCATTTT. It specifies CASSPQGLEQPQHF. V is TRBV12-3 or TRBV12-4 and J is TRBJ1-5; TRBD1 is a possible D gene (5 bases). The CDR3 extends over 14 amino acids. V was shortened by 6 bases and J by 7 bases, with 16 bases between the two germline ends.

This clonotype was counted between two and nine times. CDR3 residues: CASSLRGLQADTQYF. In DNA form, the CDR3 reads TGTGCCAGCAGCTTAAGGGGTCTCCAGGCAGATACGCAGTATTTT. The chain combines TRBV7-2 with TRBJ2-3; D is possibly TRBD1 (5 bases). The CDR3 spans 15 residues. Germline-derived CDR1 and CDR2 are SGHTA and FQGNSA. The V gene lost 2 bases and the J gene lost 4 bases, with 13 bases spanning the gap.

This clonotype has a count of ten or more. This sequence joins TRBV4-2 and TRBJ2-1; TRBD2 matches 10 bases. With 1 base clipped from V and 4 bases from J, the junction kept 13 bases outside the gene matches. The CDR3 length is 19 residues. From germline, CDR1 is LGHNA and CDR2 YNFKEQ. In DNA, the CDR3 is TGTGCCAGCAGCCAAGGACCTTCTCTAGCGGGAGTCGGATACAATGAGCAGTTCTTC. Its protein is CASSQGPSLAGVGYNEQFF.

In this sample, this clonotype turned up a few times. This chain connects TRBV6-1 to TRBJ2-7; possibly TRBD1 for D (6 bases). CDR3 length equals 15 residues. CDR1 MNHNS and CDR2 SASEGT come from the germline V gene. V shed 4 bases and J shed 4 bases, with 17 bases lying between them. CDR3 DNA sequence: TGTGCCAGCAGTGGGGCAGGCGCCAGGGGTTACGAGCAGTACTTC. As protein: CASSGAGARGYEQYF.

The chain uses TRBV20-1 and TRBJ1-1; D is unclear. CDR1 and CDR2 (germline): DFQATT, SNEGSKA (reference sequence). V was cut by 4 bases and J by 0 bases, with 12 bases left in between. The CDR3 has 14 amino acids. The CDR3 DNA sequence: TGCAGTGCTATCGCTCTTGACCTGAACACTGAAGCTTTCTTT. Translated: CSAIALDLNTEAFF.

V is TRBV20-1 and J is TRBJ2-1; perhaps TRBD2 as D (6 bases). Trimming cost V 1 base and J 6 bases, with 19 bases left between them. CDR3 length: 16 residues. The germline gives CDR1 DFQATT, CDR2 SNEGSKA (reference sequence). The CDR3 sequence is CSARVSGRVGGNEQFF. In DNA, the CDR3 is TGCAGTGCTAGAGTATCCGGACGAGTCGGGGGCAATGAGCAGTTCTTC.

This sequence joins TRBV9 and TRBJ2-3; D is perhaps TRBD1 (6 bases). Trimming stripped 7 bases from V and 5 bases from J, with 20 bases between. This CDR3 is built from 15 residues. Per germline, CDR1 SGDLS and CDR2 YYNGEE. The CDR3 reads CASSHGGTVGDTQYF. As DNA, the CDR3 is TGTGCCAGCTCCCATGGGGGCACAGTGGGAGATACGCAGTATTTT.

The chain links TRBV20-1 to TRBJ2-1, with TRBD2 matching over 10 bases. Germline V gene data show CDR1 as DFQATT and CDR2 as SNEGSKA (reference sequence). The CDR3 extends over 15 amino acids. V lost 2 bases and J lost 12; bases outside the gene matches: 13. CDR3 sequence reads: CSARPSSGGSFGQFF. The CDR3 DNA is TGCAGTGCTAGACCCTCTAGCGGGGGAAGCTTTGGGCAGTTCTTC.

The V and J genes are TRBV28 and TRBJ2-2; 9 bases align to TRBD1. V lost 4 bases and J lost 6; bases outside the gene matches: 12. The CDR3 covers 17 residues. Germline V gene lookup returns CDR1 MDHEN and CDR2 SYDVKM. The CDR3 bases are TGTGCCAGCAGTTCCGCTGGCAGGACAGGGGTCTCCGGGGAGCTGTTTTTT. This encodes CASSSAGRTGVSGELFF.

V and J are TRBV5-5 and TRBJ2-3; 11 bases are shared with TRBD2. Germline V lookup: CDR1 SGHKS, CDR2 YYEKEE (reference sequence). The CDR3 sequence is 14 residues long. With 8 bases clipped from V and 4 bases from J, the junction kept 6 bases outside the gene matches. CDR3 DNA sequence: TGTGCCAGTTCACTAGCGGGGGAATCAGATACGCAGTATTTT. Its protein product is CASSLAGESDTQYF.

Written as DNA, the CDR3 is TGTGCCAGCACGACAGAGAGCTACAATGAGCAGTTCTTC. This encodes CASTTESYNEQFF. V is TRBV6-6 and J is TRBJ2-1; maybe TRBD1 (5 bases). CDR3 length: 13 residues. With 7 bases removed from V and 3 bases from J, the gap between germline ends came to 10 bases. Germline assignment: CDR1 MNHNY and CDR2 SVGAGI (reference sequence).

On this clonotype: A much larger clonotype is one base distant, so this may be a read error. The chain employs TRBV10-2 and TRBJ1-5, with TRBD1 matching 9 bases. The CDR3 spans 18 residues. V lost 9 bases to trimming and J lost 0 bases; unmatched junction nucleotides: 15. Looked up from germline, CDR1 is WSHSY and CDR2 is SAAADI. The DNA for the CDR3 is TGCGCCAGGAGTTCACAGGGGGCCTCAGTCGGTAGCAATCAGCCCCAGCATTTT. Amino acid sequence: CARSSQGASVGSNQPQHF.